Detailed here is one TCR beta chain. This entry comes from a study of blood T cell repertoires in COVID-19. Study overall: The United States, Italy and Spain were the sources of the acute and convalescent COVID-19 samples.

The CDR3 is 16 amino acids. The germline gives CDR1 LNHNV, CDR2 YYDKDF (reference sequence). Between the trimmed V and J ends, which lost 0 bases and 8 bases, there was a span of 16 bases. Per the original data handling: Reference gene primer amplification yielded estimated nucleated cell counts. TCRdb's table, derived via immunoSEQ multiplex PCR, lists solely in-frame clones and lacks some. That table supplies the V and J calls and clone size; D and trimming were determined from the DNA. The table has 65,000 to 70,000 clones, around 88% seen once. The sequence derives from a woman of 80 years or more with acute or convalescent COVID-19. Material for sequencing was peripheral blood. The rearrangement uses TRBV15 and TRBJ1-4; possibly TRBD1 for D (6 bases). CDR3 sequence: CATSRDGGAVGEKLFF. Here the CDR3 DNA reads TGTGCCACCAGCAGAGATGGGGGGGCGGTCGGGGAAAAACTGTTTTTT. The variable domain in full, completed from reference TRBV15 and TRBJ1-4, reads DAMVIQNPRYQVTQFGKPVTLSCSQTLNHNVMYWYQQKSSQAPKLLFHYYDKDFNNEADTPDNFQSRRPNTSFCFLDIRSPGLGDTAMYLCATSRDGGAVGEKLFFGSGTQLSVL.